These 2 T cell receptor beta chains were sequenced from one sample in a study of T cell responses to AZD1222 COVID-19 vaccine. Profiled with immunoSEQ multiplex PCR; TCRdb holds only in-frame clones, not every one. Of some 89,000 clones listed, 90% are singletons. This specimen consisted of peripheral blood, obtained on day 0 of AZD1222 vaccination. The receptors shown here come from an adult in good health.

With regard to this clone: The junction does not match germline at one end; this may be a read error. This chain links TRBV7-3 with TRBJ1-1; 9 nucleotides match TRBD1. CDR3 length equals 16 residues. Germline CDR1 reads SGHTA; CDR2 reads FQGTGA. The CDR3 sequence is CASSLTGGVRSTEAFF. The CDR3 DNA is TGTGCCAGCAGCCTAACAGGGGGCGTTAGGAGCACTGAAGCTTTCTTT. The full variable domain, completed using reference TRBV7-3 and TRBJ1-1, is GAGVSQTPSNKVTEKGKYVELRCDPISGHTALYWYRQSLGQGPEFLIYFQGTGAADDSGLPNDRFFAVRPEGSVSTLKIQRTERGDSAVYLCASSLTGGVRSTEAFFGQGTRLTVV.

The chain links TRBV7-9 to TRBJ1-1, with 7 bases fitting TRBD1. The V gene's germline CDR1 is SEHNR and CDR2 FQNEAQ (reference sequence). The CDR3 spans 12 residues. V lost 3 bases, J lost 7 bases, and 2 bases stayed unmatched. CDR3 protein: CASSFRGVEAFF. DNA for the CDR3: TGTGCCAGCAGCTTCAGGGGGGTTGAAGCTTTCTTT.